This T cell receptor beta chain came from a study of molecular identifiers for immune sequencing clone quantification (dated by TCRdb to the late 2010s). With regard to the full study: For a replicate experiment, RNA from approximately 20,000 or 100,000 naive CD8 T cells was divided into five aliquots, of which four were sequenced. This methods study used CD8 T cells to benchmark TCR RNA copy counting and molecular-identifier clustering-based TCR repertoire sequencing (MIDCIRS).

Library preparation used PCR. Sequencing instrument: NextSeq 500. Bulk TCR libraries were prepared as previously described, using TCR primers listed in Table S5. Total RNA was purified with the Qiagen AllPrep DNA/RNA kit. Before any analysis, reads coming from multiple sequencing runs of the same library were combined into one pool. Per the original workflow: Reads were retained only if their TCR constant sequence matched exactly, and those retained reads were trimmed to 150 nt and grouped according to their 12-nt molecular barcodes. Within each barcode group, reads were sub-clustered at a 15% Levenshtein threshold, and quality-weighted consensus sequences were built per RNA molecule. Non-functional sequences were removed, as were lower-count sequences one edit away from another. Based on fitting two negative binomial distributions, any barcode sub-cluster with under 20% of the maximum read count was discarded. TCRdb passed the public sequencing reads through fastp at Q25 and MiXCR, retaining productive beta sequences. Rows matching on CDR3 protein sequence are summarized as one entry with the most common DNA and genes. The V and J calls, along with clone size, are taken from TCRdb and not from the paper's own processing. Here the sample has roughly 100,000 distinct CDR3 sequences; about 35% occur a single time. Roughly 9.7% of the sample goes to the ten largest clones.

V sheds 6 bases and J sheds 5 bases, leaving 22 bases between their ends. Sequences MNHEY (CDR1) and SVGAGI (CDR2) are obtained from the germline V gene. From its cysteine to its phenylalanine, the CDR3 spans 16 amino acids. This entry keeps only the CDR3 DNA: 48 bases, framed from base 1. This clonotype was counted only a few times. Its cognate antigen has yet to be identified. No base quality values were provided; no much bigger clone lies one nucleotide off. Libraries of naive CD8 T cells were built from around 20,000 to 1,000,000 sorted cells, with 10%, 30% or 50% of the purified RNA used. Naive CD8 T cells, defined as CD8+CD4-CCR7+CD45RA+, were FACS-sorted into RLT Plus buffer on a BD FACSAria II. Detection sensitivity was tested by spiking Jurkat RNA equal to over 8 TCR copies' worth into samples containing 20,000-1,000,000 naive CD8 T cells. CD8 T cells were enriched with RosetteSep CD8+ T Cell Enrichment Cocktail and Ficoll-Paque, followed by ACK red cell lysis.

Overall study outcomes, separate from this receptor: Spiked-in Jurkat TCR RNA equal to a single cell's worth was reported to be detectable even within 1,200,000 naive CD8 T cells. Without barcode sub-clustering, chimeric consensus sequences inflated TCR diversity; chimeras reached as high as 47%. About three recovered TCR RNA copies per cell were obtained by modeling, versus about ten by digital PCR, implying a capture efficiency of approximately 27%. In CMV-specific effector cells, clones with more than 20 RNA copies accounted for over 97% of molecules, whereas in naive cells such clones accounted for under 1%. Highly expanded clone sizes could be underestimated because identical TCR molecules may share a barcode. The naive libraries included spiked-in Jurkat TCR RNA (around 9 copies' worth), and this RNA is not part of the donor repertoire.

Input material: naive CD8+ T cells from blood, with Jurkat cell RNA spiked in. The sample's cell subset or site label is to be understood as: FACS-sorted CD8+CD4-CCR7+CD45RA+ naive T cells. The chain is assembled from TRBV6-5 and TRBJ2-5; the best D guess is TRBD2, with 6 bases matching. This clonotype originated in a human donor in good health. Some libraries in this study had Jurkat cell RNA spiked in. The DNA reads TGTGCCAGCAGCCCTCAAGCGGGCCTGGACCCCGAGACCCAGTACTTC. This codes for CASSPQAGLDPETQYF.